This passage covers 2 T cell receptor beta chains from one sample sequenced in a study of T cell responses to AZD1222 COVID-19 vaccine. Assay used: immunoSEQ multiplex PCR; TCRdb lists only in-frame clones, some missing. This table holds 100,000 to 150,000 clones, around 87% found once. This specimen consisted of peripheral blood, obtained 28 days after the second AZD1222 dose. All receptors derive from an adult who received the AZD1222 COVID-19 vaccine.

The rearrangement uses TRBV2 and TRBJ2-2; possibly TRBD1 for D (6 bases). Germline values: CDR1 SNHLY, CDR2 FYNNEI. V lost 11 bases, J lost 0 bases, and 10 bases lay in between. This CDR3 is 13 amino acids long. The CDR3 loop reads CARQVSNTGELFF. For the CDR3, the DNA is TGTGCCCGACAGGTTTCGAACACCGGGGAGCTGTTTTTT.

The chain carries TRBV11-3 and TRBJ1-1; tentative D call: TRBD1 (6 bases). V gave up 3 bases and J gave up 4 bases, with 9 bases separating them. The CDR3 totals 13 residues. In germline, CDR1 is SGHNT, CDR2 YENEEA. The CDR3 is CASSFRGTTEAFF. CDR3 nucleotides: TGTGCCAGCAGCTTTAGGGGGACCACTGAAGCTTTCTTT.